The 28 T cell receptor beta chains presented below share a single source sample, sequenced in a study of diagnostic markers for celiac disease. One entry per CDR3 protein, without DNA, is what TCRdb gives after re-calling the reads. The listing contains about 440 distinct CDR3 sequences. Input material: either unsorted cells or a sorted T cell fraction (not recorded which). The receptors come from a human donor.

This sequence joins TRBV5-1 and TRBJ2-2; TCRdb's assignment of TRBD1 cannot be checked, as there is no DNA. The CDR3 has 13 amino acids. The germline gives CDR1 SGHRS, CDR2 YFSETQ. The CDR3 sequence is CASMDSPEGELFF.

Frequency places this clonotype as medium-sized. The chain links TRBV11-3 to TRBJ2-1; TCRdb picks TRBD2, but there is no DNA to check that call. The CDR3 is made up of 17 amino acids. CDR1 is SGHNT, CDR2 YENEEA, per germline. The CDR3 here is CASSLDPASAAYNEQFF. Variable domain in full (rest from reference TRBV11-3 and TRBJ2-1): EAGVVQSPRYKIIEKKQPVAFWCNPISGHNTLYWYLQNLGQGPELLIRYENEEAVDDSQLPKDRFSAERLKGVDSTLKIQPAELGDSAVYLCASSLDPASAAYNEQFFGPGTRLTVL.

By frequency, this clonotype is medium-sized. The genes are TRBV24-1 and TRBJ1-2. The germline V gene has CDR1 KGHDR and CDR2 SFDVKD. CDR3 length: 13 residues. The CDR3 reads CATIPLGNYGYTF.

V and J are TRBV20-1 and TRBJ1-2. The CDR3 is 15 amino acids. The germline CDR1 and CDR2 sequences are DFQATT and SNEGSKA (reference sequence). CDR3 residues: CSVGGGRFKEGGYTF.

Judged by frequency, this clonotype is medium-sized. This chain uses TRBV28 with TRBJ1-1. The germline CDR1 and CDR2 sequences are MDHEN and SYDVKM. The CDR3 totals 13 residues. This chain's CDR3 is CASSLEPAPEAFF.

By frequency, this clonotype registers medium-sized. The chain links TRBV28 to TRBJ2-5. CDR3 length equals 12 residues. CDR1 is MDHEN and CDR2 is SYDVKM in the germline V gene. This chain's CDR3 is CASSLNRETQYF.

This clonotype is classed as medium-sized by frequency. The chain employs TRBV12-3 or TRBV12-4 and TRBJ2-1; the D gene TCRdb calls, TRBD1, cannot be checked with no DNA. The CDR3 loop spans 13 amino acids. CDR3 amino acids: CASSFPLEDEQFF.

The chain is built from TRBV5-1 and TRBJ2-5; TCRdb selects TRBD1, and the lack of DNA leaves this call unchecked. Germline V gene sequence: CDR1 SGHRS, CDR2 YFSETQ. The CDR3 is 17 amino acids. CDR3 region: CASSPATPGQGQETQYF.

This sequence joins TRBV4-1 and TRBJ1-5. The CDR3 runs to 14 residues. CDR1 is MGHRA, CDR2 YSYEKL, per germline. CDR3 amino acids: CASSHSDSNQPQHF.

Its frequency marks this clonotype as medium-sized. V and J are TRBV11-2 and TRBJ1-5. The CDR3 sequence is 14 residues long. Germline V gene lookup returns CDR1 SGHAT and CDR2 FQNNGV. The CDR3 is CASSLGVAAGPQHF. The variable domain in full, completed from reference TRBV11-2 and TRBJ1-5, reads EAGVAQSPRYKIIEKRQSVAFWCNPISGHATLYWYQQILGQGPKLLIQFQNNGVVDDSQLPKDRFSAERLKGVDSTLKIQPAKLEDSAVYLCASSLGVAAGPQHFGDGTRLSIL.

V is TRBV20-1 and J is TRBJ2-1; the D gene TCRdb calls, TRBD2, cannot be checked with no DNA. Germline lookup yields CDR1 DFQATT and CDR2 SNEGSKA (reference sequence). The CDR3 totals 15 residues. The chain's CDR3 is CSAETSGRGVNEQFF.

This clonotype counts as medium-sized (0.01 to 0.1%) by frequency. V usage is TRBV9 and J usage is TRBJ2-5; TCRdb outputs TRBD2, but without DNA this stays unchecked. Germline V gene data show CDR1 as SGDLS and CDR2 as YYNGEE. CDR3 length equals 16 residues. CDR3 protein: CASSVSLGSYQETQYF.

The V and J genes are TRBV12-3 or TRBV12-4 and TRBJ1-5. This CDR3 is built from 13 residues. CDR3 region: CASSSDSNQPQHF.

The CDR3 protein is CASSPRDRGGYTF. The rearrangement links TRBV19 to TRBJ1-2; without DNA, the TCRdb call of TRBD1 cannot be checked. Germline values: CDR1 LNHDA, CDR2 SQIVND (reference sequence). This CDR3 is 13 amino acids long.

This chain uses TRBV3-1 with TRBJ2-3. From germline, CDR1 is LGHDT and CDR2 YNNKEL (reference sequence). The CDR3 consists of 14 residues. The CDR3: CASSQNPVRDTQYF.

Here the CDR3 reads CASSLGTQRTAFF. This chain uses TRBV7-2 with TRBJ1-1. This CDR3 is 13 amino acids long. Germline V CDR1 and CDR2: SGHTA, FQGNSA.

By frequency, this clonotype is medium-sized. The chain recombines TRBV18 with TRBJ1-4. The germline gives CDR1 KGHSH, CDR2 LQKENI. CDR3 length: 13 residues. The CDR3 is CASSPTSFPNPFF.

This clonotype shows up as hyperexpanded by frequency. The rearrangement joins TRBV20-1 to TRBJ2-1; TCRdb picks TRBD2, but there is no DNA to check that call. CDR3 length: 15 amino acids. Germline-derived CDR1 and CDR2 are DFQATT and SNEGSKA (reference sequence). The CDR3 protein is CSARRTSGSYNEQFF.

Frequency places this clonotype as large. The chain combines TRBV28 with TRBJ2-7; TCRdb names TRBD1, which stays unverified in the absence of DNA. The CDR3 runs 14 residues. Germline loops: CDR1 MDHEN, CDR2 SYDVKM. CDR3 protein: CASITSGALNEQYF.

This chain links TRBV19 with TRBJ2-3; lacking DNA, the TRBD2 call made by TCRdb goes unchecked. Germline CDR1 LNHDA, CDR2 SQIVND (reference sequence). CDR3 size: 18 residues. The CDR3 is CASSILFRGTSGADTQYF. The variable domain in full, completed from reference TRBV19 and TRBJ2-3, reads DGGITQSPKYLFRKEGQNVTLSCEQNLNHDAMYWYRQDPGQGLRLIYYSQIVNDFQKGDIAEGYSVSREKKESFPLTVTSAQKNPTAFYLCASSILFRGTSGADTQYFGPGTRLTVL.

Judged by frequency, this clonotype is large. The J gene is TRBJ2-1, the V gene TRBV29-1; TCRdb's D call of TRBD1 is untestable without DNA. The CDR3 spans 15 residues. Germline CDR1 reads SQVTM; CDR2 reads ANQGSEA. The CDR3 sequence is CSAGGGQGSYNEQFF.

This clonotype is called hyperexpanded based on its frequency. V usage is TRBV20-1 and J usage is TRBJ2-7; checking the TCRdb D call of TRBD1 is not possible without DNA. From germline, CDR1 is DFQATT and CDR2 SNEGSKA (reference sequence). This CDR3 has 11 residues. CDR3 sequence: CSARPLEEQYF.

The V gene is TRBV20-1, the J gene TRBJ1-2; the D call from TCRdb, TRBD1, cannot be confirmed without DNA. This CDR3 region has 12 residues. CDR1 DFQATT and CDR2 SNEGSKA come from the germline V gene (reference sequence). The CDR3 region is CSVGQGNYGYTF.

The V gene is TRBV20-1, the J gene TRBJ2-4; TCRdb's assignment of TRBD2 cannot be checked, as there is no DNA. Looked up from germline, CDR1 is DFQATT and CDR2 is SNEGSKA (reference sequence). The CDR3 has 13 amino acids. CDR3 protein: CSVGGAAKNIQYF.

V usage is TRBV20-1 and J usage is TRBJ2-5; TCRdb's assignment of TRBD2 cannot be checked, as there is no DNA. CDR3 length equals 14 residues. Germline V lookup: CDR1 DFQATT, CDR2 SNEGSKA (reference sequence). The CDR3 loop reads CSAARGSGKETQYF.

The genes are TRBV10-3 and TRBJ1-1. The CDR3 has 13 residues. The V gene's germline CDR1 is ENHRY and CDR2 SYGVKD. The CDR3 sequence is CAISVGMGTEAFF.

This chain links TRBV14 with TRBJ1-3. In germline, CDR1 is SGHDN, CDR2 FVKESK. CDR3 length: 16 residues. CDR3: CASSLTKDWPGNTIYF.

CDR3 region: CASSPRPVGGYNEQFF. The chain employs TRBV5-6 and TRBJ2-1; the D call from TCRdb, TRBD2, cannot be confirmed without DNA. CDR1 SGHDT and CDR2 YYEEEE come from the germline V gene. This CDR3 comprises 16 residues.